This TCR beta chain came from a study of T cell repertoires in ileal Crohn's disease. Produced via immunoSEQ multiplex PCR; TCRdb's table is partial and in-frame only. Of approximately 17,000 clones listed, approximately 82% are singletons. The V gene's germline CDR1 is GTSNPN and CDR2 SVGIG (reference sequence). Trimming cost V 3 bases and J 5 bases, with 10 bases left between them. This CDR3 is 13 amino acids long. This clone was counted once. What was sequenced was ileal tissue. V gene TRBV30 combines with J gene TRBJ2-2, with unresolved D. The TCR originated in an adult with Crohn's disease. Here the CDR3 DNA reads TGTGCCTGGAGAACCCCGGGTACCGGGGAGCTGTTTTTT. Residues: CAWRTPGTGELFF.